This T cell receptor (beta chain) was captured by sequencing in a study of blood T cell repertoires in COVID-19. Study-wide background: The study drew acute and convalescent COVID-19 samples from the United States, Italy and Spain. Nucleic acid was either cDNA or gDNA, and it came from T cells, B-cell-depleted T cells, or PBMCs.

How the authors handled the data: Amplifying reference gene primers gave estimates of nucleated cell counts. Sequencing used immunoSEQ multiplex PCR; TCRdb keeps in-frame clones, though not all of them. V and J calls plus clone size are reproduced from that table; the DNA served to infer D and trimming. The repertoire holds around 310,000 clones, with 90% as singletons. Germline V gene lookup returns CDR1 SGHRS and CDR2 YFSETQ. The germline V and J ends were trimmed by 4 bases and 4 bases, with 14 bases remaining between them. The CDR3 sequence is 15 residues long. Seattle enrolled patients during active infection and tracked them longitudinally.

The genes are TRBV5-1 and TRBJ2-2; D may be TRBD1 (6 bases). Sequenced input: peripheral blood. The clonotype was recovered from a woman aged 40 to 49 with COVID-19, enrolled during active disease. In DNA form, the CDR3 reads TGCGCCAGCAGCGTCGTAACAGGGATCACCGGGGAGCTGTTTTTT. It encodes CASSVVTGITGELFF.